One and the same sample provided the 11 T cell receptor beta chains below, sequenced in a study of T-cell reconstitution after alpha-beta-depleted transplantation in children. The authors prepared the TCRbeta library with unique molecular identifiers. TCRdb independently ran MiXCR on the PCR reads; one entry per CDR3 protein. Of about 870,000 distinct CDR3 sequences detected, roughly 15% appear once; the ten largest clones hold roughly 4.8%. The sample in question was PBMCs, mostly from graft donor cells, obtained 360 days after TCRalphabeta/CD19-depleted stem cell transplant. The source is a male patient younger than 18 who had a stem cell transplant for acute lymphoblastic leukemia, so the T cells may come from the graft donor.

This clonotype was seen repeatedly, ten times or more. The V gene is TRBV6-1, the J gene TRBJ2-1; TRBD1 matches at 8 bases. Germline V gene lookup returns CDR1 MNHNS and CDR2 SASEGT. V shed 2 bases and J 7 bases; nucleotides not matched to a gene: 7. CDR3 length: 15 amino acids. As DNA, the CDR3 is TGTGCCAGCAGTGAACCAGGACAGGGTGCAAATGAGCAGTTCTTC. Encoded protein: CASSEPGQGANEQFF.

This clonotype came up a few times. This rearrangement joins TRBV5-5 to TRBJ2-1, with TRBD2 identical over 11 bases. This CDR3 is built from 18 residues. The germline V gene has CDR1 SGHKS and CDR2 YYEKEE (reference sequence). V trimming: 1 base; J trimming: 9 bases; junction bases outside the gene matches: 15. CDR3 nucleotide sequence: TGTGCCAGCAGCTTGCCCCAATGGGGTAGCGGGAGGGTGGGTGAGCAGTTCTTC. Translating it yields CASSLPQWGSGRVGEQFF.

This clonotype was recorded at least ten times. The rearrangement joins TRBV12-3 or TRBV12-4 to TRBJ2-3; weak D call: TRBD2 (6 bases). The length of the CDR3 is 14 residues. V dropped 7 bases and J dropped 3 bases, with 14 bases sitting between them. The CDR3 here is CASNLPTRTDTQYF. In DNA form, the CDR3 reads TGTGCCAGCAACCTCCCGACTAGGACAGATACGCAGTATTTT.

The chain employs TRBV12-3 or TRBV12-4 and TRBJ2-2; D possibly corresponds to TRBD1 (5 bases). V was cut by 6 bases and J by 0 bases, with 14 bases left in between. CDR3 length: 16 residues. The CDR3 reads CASSLYRFANTGELFF. The CDR3 coding sequence is TGTGCCAGCAGCCTTTACAGGTTCGCGAACACCGGGGAGCTGTTTTTT.

This chain uses TRBV6-1 with TRBJ2-1; a weak D match, TRBD1 (6 bases). Trimming removed 4 bases from V and 10 bases from J, with 11 bases in between. Germline V gives CDR1 MNHNS, CDR2 SASEGT. This CDR3 comprises 12 residues. CDR3 in DNA: TGTGCCAGCAGTGCCTACAGGGTAGAGCAGTTCTTC. It codes for CASSAYRVEQFF.

The J gene is TRBJ2-2, the V gene TRBV12-3 or TRBV12-4; 10 bases fit TRBD1. The CDR3 consists of 13 residues. V shed 6 bases, J shed 11 bases, and the junction held 6 bases outside the gene matches. CDR3 nucleotide sequence: TGTGCCAGCAGACGGGACAGGGGTTATGAGCTGTTTTTT. The encoded protein is CASRRDRGYELFF.

A few counts support this clonotype. The J gene is TRBJ2-7, the V gene TRBV12-3 or TRBV12-4; D gene ambiguous. CDR3 length: 14 amino acids. Trimming removed 9 bases at V and 4 bases at J, with 19 bases between. DNA for the CDR3: TGTGCCAGTAGTCATCTTGGGGATAATTACGAGCAGTACTTC. Amino acids: CASSHLGDNYEQYF.

This chain uses TRBV15 with TRBJ1-5; D is undetermined. This CDR3 has 13 amino acids. Germline CDR1 reads LNHNV; CDR2 reads YYDKDF (reference sequence). V was cut by 1 base and J by 7 bases, with 8 bases left in between. The CDR3 loop reads CATSRAGGQPQHF. In nucleotides, the CDR3 is TGTGCCACCAGCAGAGCGGGCGGGCAGCCCCAGCATTTT.

The V call is TRBV2, the J call TRBJ2-7; D gene unclear. Trimming stripped 4 bases from V and 3 bases from J, with 10 bases between. Germline CDR1 SNHLY, CDR2 FYNNEI. The CDR3 loop spans 13 amino acids. The CDR3 is CASSVSKFYEQYF. The CDR3 DNA reads TGTGCCAGCAGTGTCTCTAAATTCTACGAGCAGTACTTC.

In its sample, this clonotype was seen a few times. The genes are TRBV12-3 or TRBV12-4 and TRBJ2-3; D is uncertain. V lost 6 bases and J lost 0, with 22 bases in between. This CDR3 comprises 18 residues. The CDR3 protein is CASRPLWGGNTSTDTQYF. In nucleotides, the CDR3 is TGTGCCAGCAGACCTTTGTGGGGTGGGAACACTAGCACAGATACGCAGTATTTT.

This clonotype was found a few times. The V and J genes are TRBV10-3 and TRBJ2-7; 10 bases fit TRBD2. Germline V lookup: CDR1 ENHRY, CDR2 SYGVKD. The CDR3 loop spans 16 amino acids. Trimming at V came to 2 bases and at J to 2 bases, leaving 6 bases not matched to a gene. The CDR3: CAISEPGTSETYEQYF. The CDR3 region has the DNA TGTGCCATCAGTGAGCCCGGGACTAGCGAGACCTACGAGCAGTACTTC.